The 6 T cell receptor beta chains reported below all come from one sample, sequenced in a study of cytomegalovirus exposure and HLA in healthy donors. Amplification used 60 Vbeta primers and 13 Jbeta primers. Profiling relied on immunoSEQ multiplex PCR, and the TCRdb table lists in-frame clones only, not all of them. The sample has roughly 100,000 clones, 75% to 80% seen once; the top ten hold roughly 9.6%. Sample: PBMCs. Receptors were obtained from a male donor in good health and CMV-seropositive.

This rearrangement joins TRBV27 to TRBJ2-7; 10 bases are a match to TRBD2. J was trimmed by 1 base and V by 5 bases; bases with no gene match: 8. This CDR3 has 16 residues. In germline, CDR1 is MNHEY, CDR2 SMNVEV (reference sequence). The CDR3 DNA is TGTGCCAGCAGTCCCGGTAGCGGGAGGAGTTCCTACGAGCAGTACTTC. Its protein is CASSPGSGRSSYEQYF.

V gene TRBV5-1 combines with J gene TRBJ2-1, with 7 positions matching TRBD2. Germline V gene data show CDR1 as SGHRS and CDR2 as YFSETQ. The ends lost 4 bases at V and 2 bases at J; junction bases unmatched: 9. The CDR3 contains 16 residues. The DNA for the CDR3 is TGCGCCAGCAGCCCCTCTTGGGGGGGAACCTACAATGAGCAGTTCTTC. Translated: CASSPSWGGTYNEQFF.

The CDR3 nucleotides are TGTGCCAGCAGGACTAGCGGGAGTATCGGGGAGCTGTTTTTT. Amino acid sequence: CASRTSGSIGELFF. This rearrangement joins TRBV28 to TRBJ2-2; 12 bases are a match to TRBD2. This CDR3 is built from 14 residues. J was trimmed by 7 bases and V by 6 bases; bases with no gene match: 3. The germline V gene has CDR1 MDHEN and CDR2 SYDVKM.

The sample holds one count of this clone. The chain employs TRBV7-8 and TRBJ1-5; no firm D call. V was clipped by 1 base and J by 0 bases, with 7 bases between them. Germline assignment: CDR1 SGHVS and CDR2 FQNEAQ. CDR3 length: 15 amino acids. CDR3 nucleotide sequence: TGTGCCAGCAGCTTAGGGCTGTATAGCAATCAGCCCCAGCATTTT. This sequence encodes CASSLGLYSNQPQHF. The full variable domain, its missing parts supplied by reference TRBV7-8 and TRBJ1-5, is GAGVSQSPRYKVAKRGQDVALRCDPISGHVSLFWYQQALGQGPEFLTYFQNEAQLDKSGLPSDRFFAERPEGSVSTLKIQRTQQEDSAVYLCASSLGLYSNQPQHFGDGTRLSIL.

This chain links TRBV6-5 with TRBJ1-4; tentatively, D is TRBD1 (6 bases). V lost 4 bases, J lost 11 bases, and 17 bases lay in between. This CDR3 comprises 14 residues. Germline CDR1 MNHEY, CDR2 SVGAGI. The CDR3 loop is CASSSVHREGKLFF. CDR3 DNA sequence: TGTGCCAGCAGTTCCGTACACAGGGAGGGGAAACTGTTTTTT.

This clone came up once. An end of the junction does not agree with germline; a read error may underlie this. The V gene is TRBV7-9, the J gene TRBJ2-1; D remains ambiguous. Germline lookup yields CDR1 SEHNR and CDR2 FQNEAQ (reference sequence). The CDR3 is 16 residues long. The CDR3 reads CSSSLVRRGSYNEQFF. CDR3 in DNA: TGTTCCAGCAGCTTAGTACGGAGAGGCAGTTACAATGAGCAGTTCTTC.